This T cell receptor beta chain stems from a study of control samples from healthy donors and cancer patients. V was shortened by 3 bases and J by 0 bases, with 6 bases between the two germline ends. CDR3 length: 13 residues. CDR1 and CDR2 (germline): LGHNT, FRNRAP. The assay was immunoSEQ multiplex PCR, and TCRdb's table has in-frame clones only and misses some. The table includes about 190,000 clones, about 90% detected once. Sequenced: blood. This chain connects TRBV12-5 to TRBJ2-7; D gene uncertain. This receptor was identified in a man aged 25-40 years in good health. This chain's CDR3 is CASGFVDSYEQYF. The CDR3 coding sequence is TGTGCTAGTGGTTTTGTGGACTCCTACGAGCAGTACTTC.